Each of the 13 T cell receptor beta chains below was sequenced from the same sample in a study of T cells in Graves' hyperthyroidism and ophthalmopathy (dated by TCRdb to the late 2010s). Library prep was done by multiplex PCR. The data were produced on an Illumina HiSeq 2000. The TCR beta CDR3 regions were amplified from RNA transcripts. A first-round RT-PCR of the TCR CDR3 used the HTBI primer set with the Qiagen OneStep RT-PCR kit. The public reads were run again by TCRdb, first through fastp at Q25 and then through MiXCR, and only productive beta chains were kept. Rows are unified per CDR3 protein, each entry keeping the most common DNA and genes. The sample table records 690,000 or so distinct CDR3 sequences; 18% of these occur just once. Clones ranked in the top ten supply 16% of the sample. The sample taken for sequencing was blood. The receptors derive from a woman in her forties or fifties with Graves' hyperthyroidism that later progressed to Graves' ophthalmopathy.

This clonotype was seen ten or more times. J is TRBJ2-1 and V is TRBV7-3, with 7 bases that match TRBD1. The germline V gene has CDR1 SGHTA and CDR2 FQGTGA. V lost 2 bases, J lost 4 bases, and 2 bases stayed unmatched. This CDR3 has 14 amino acids. DNA for the CDR3: TGTGCCAGCAGCTTAGGGACAGAGTACAATGAGCAGTTCTTC. Protein sequence: CASSLGTEYNEQFF.

Only a few counts were recorded for this clonotype. J is TRBJ1-2 and V is TRBV20-1; 10 bases are shared with TRBD1. The CDR3 is made up of 11 amino acids. Germline CDR1 and CDR2: DFQATT and SNEGSKA (reference sequence). V trimming: 6 bases; J trimming: 7 bases; junction bases outside the gene matches: 2. CDR3: CSARDRGGYTF. The CDR3 nucleotides read TGCAGTGCCCGGGACAGGGGTGGCTACACCTTC.

This chain connects TRBV7-9 to TRBJ1-2; D ambiguous. CDR1 and CDR2 (germline): SEHNR, FQNEAQ (reference sequence). The CDR3 covers 16 residues. V gave up 0 bases and J gave up 7 bases, with 18 bases separating them. The CDR3 DNA follows: TGTGCCAGCAGCTTAGCGCTAAGAGAGGCGCAGGTTGGCTACACCTTC. Translating it yields CASSLALREAQVGYTF.

This clonotype was seen many times. The rearrangement links TRBV3-1 to TRBJ2-1, with 9 positions matching TRBD2. V dropped 2 bases and J dropped 4; count of bases not matched to a gene: 9. Germline-derived CDR1 and CDR2 are LGHDT and YNNKEL (reference sequence). The CDR3 runs 17 residues. The CDR3 protein is CASSQHSGGSRYNEQFF. In DNA form, the CDR3 reads TGTGCCAGCAGCCAACACAGCGGGGGGAGTCGTTACAATGAGCAGTTCTTC.

The chain joins TRBV6-1 to TRBJ1-5; tentative D call: TRBD1 (6 bases). Trimming removed 2 bases at V and 3 bases at J, with 14 bases between. CDR3 size: 16 residues. Germline loops: CDR1 MNHNS, CDR2 SASEGT. CDR3 protein: CASSEWGRPNNQPQHF. For the CDR3, the DNA is TGTGCCAGCAGTGAATGGGGGCGACCGAACAATCAGCCCCAGCATTTT.

This clonotype occurred many times. This rearrangement joins TRBV6-5 to TRBJ1-2; TRBD1 matches at 10 bases. J was trimmed by 7 bases and V by 0 bases; bases with no gene match: 2. CDR1 is MNHEY and CDR2 is SVGAGI in the germline V gene. The CDR3 totals 14 residues. CDR3: CASSYSDRGSGYTF. CDR3 nucleotides: TGTGCCAGCAGTTACTCGGACAGGGGGAGTGGCTACACCTTC.

Regarding this clonotype: Being one base from a much bigger clone, this may be a read error. This rearrangement joins TRBV5-6 to TRBJ1-5; no clear D gene. The CDR3 loop spans 12 amino acids. Trimming shortened V by 2 bases and J by 7 bases, and 7 bases separated the two germline ends. Per the germline V gene, CDR1 is SGHDT and CDR2 is YYEEEE. For the CDR3, the DNA is TGTGCCAGCAGCTTCATGAACCAGCCCCAGCATTTT. This gives the protein CASSFMNQPQHF.

The table lists this clonotype with a few counts. The chain recombines TRBV6-1 with TRBJ2-3; D unresolved. The CDR3 is 14 amino acids. Per germline, CDR1 MNHNS and CDR2 SASEGT. V shed 1 base and J shed 4 bases, with 9 bases lying between them. In DNA, the CDR3 is TGTGCCAGCAGTGAAGGGACGCCGCCAGATACGCAGTATTTT. As protein: CASSEGTPPDTQYF.

This clonotype was observed a few times. The chain uses TRBV2 and TRBJ2-5; 11 bases fit TRBD2. Germline CDR1 and CDR2: SNHLY and FYNNEI. The CDR3 totals 14 residues. The V and J ends lost 8 bases and 1 base, in that order; junction bases with no gene match: 3. Here the CDR3 reads CASRLAGTQETQYF. The CDR3 DNA is TGTGCCAGCCGACTAGCGGGGACCCAAGAGACCCAGTACTTC.

This clonotype came up many times. The rearrangement uses TRBV2 and TRBJ2-3, with D possibly matching TRBD2 (5 bases). Trimming removed 1 base from V and 1 base from J, with 9 bases in between. Germline CDR1 is SNHLY and CDR2 is FYNNEI. The CDR3 loop spans 15 amino acids. In nucleotides, the CDR3 is TGTGCCAGCAGTGAAGACCGGGGAGGCACAGATACGCAGTATTTT. It codes for CASSEDRGGTDTQYF.

CDR3 residues: CASSPQAGQSYGYTF. CDR3 in DNA: TGTGCCAGCAGCCCTCAAGCCGGGCAGAGCTATGGCTACACCTTC. V and J are TRBV7-2 and TRBJ1-2; D not certain. The length of the CDR3 is 15 residues. Germline V CDR1 and CDR2: SGHTA, FQGNSA. V was pared by 5 bases and J by 4 bases, with 17 bases between.

This clonotype was detected only a few times. The chain links TRBV4-2 to TRBJ2-1; 12 nucleotides align to TRBD2. V was pared by 1 base and J by 6 bases, with 7 bases of the junction left unmatched. The CDR3 contains 17 residues. CDR1 and CDR2 (germline): LGHNA, YNFKEQ. The CDR3 here is CASSQVPLAGGPNEQFF. The CDR3 DNA reads TGTGCCAGCAGCCAAGTTCCGCTAGCGGGGGGGCCCAATGAGCAGTTCTTC.

V usage is TRBV20-1 and J usage is TRBJ2-5; the match to TRBD2 covers 10 bases. The CDR3 is made up of 16 amino acids. Germline trimming cut 0 bases from V and 5 bases from J; bases unmatched to any gene: 9. Germline-derived CDR1 and CDR2 are DFQATT and SNEGSKA (reference sequence). The CDR3 loop is CSARDGSGGARETQYF. CDR3 DNA sequence: TGCAGTGCTAGAGATGGGAGCGGGGGGGCCAGGGAGACCCAGTACTTC.